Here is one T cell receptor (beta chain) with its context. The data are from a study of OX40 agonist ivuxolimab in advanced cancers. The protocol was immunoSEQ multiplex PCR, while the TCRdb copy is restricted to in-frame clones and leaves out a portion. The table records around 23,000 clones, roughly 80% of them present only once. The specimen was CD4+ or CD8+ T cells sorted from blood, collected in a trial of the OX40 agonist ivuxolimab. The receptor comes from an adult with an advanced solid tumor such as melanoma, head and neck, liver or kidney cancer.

This CDR3 reads CASSFEGGGVNEKLFF. DNA of the CDR3: TGTGCCAGCAGTTTTGAGGGCGGGGGGGTAAATGAAAAACTGTTTTTT. The chain has TRBV27 and TRBJ1-4, with D possibly matching TRBD1 (5 bases). The CDR3 has 16 residues. Trimming took off 3 bases at V and 5 bases at J, with 16 bases between the two ends. Germline V CDR1 and CDR2: MNHEY, SMNVEV (reference sequence).